The 27 T cell receptor beta chains below all came from one sample that was sequenced in a study of T-cell reconstitution after alpha-beta-depleted transplantation in children. Overall study results and limits: T-cell numbers and diversity, one year after transplant, stemmed largely from T cells that were newly produced.

Construction of the TCRbeta library involved unique molecular identifiers. TCRdb redid the calling of the PCR reads with MiXCR, one entry per CDR3 protein. The table has 330,000 or so distinct CDR3 sequences, just over 7.5% seen once. Antigens of these TCRs are unknown. The starting material was peripheral blood, obtained 360 days after TCRalphabeta/CD19-depleted stem cell transplant. The receptor source for this set is a female patient aged 2-15 years who had a stem cell transplant for Fanconi anemia, so the T cells may come from the graft donor.

The chain couples TRBV6-2 or TRBV6-3 to TRBJ1-1; possible D gene TRBD1, 5 bases. Germline V CDR1 and CDR2: MNHEY, SVGEGT. Between the trimmed V and J ends, which lost 0 bases and 11 bases, there was a span of 19 bases. The CDR3 runs 15 residues. CDR3 DNA: TGTGCCAGCAGTTACTCGGGGGGTATGGCAAGCGCGGCTTTCTTT. This codes for CASSYSGGMASAAFF.

The table lists this clonotype with many counts. The genes are TRBV7-6 and TRBJ2-1; D call uncertain. V gave up 3 bases and J gave up 6 bases, with 21 bases separating them. This CDR3 is 17 amino acids long. Germline V gene data show CDR1 as SGHVS and CDR2 as FNYEAQ. CDR3 bases: TGTGCCAGCAGCTTCGAAATATTAGCCGGTGGTAGCAATGAGCAGTTCTTC. It yields the protein CASSFEILAGGSNEQFF.

The chain combines TRBV20-1 with TRBJ1-5, with no clear D. This CDR3 spans 10 amino acids. Germline CDR1 is DFQATT and CDR2 is SNEGSKA (reference sequence). V dropped 3 bases and J dropped 12 bases, with 9 bases sitting between them. CDR3: CSASRGCQHF. As DNA, the CDR3 is TGCAGTGCTAGCAGAGGCTGCCAGCATTTT.

In regard to this clonotype: A read error may explain this, as a much larger clone is one base away. J is TRBJ2-3 and V is TRBV6-1, with TRBD2 identical over 7 bases. The CDR3 covers 14 residues. CDR1 is MNHNS and CDR2 is SASEGT in the germline V gene. This CDR3 is CARGEGSGTDTQFF. The CDR3 nucleotides read TGTGCCAGGGGGGAGGGCTCTGGCACAGATACGCAGTTTTTT.

There are many counts of this clonotype. V is TRBV20-1 and J is TRBJ1-5; D is perhaps TRBD1 (6 bases). The CDR3 spans 14 residues. Germline-derived CDR1 and CDR2 are DFQATT and SNEGSKA (reference sequence). Trimming cost V 5 bases and J 3 bases, with 14 bases left between them. The CDR3 DNA reads TGCAGTGCTGGAACGGGACAATTCAATCAGCCCCAGCATTTT. Its translation is CSAGTGQFNQPQHF.

J is TRBJ2-5 and V is TRBV7-2; TRBD2 matches 10 bases. CDR3 length: 14 amino acids. Germline V gives CDR1 SGHTA, CDR2 FQGNSA. V dropped 6 bases and J dropped 9; count of bases not matched to a gene: 10. The CDR3 region has the DNA TGTGCCAGCAGAAAAGCGGGGGGGCCGTTACCCCAGTACTTC. Protein product: CASRKAGGPLPQYF.

V gene TRBV6-5 combines with J gene TRBJ1-6; D is undetermined. Germline CDR1 is MNHEY and CDR2 is SVGAGI. V lost 2 bases, J lost 8 bases, and 16 bases lay in between. The CDR3 has 16 amino acids. CDR3 loop: CASSYASPGRDSPLHF. For the CDR3, the DNA is TGTGCCAGCAGTTACGCTTCCCCGGGAAGGGATTCACCCCTCCACTTT.

Points on this clonotype: This clone may be a read error of a much larger clone one base away. The J gene is TRBJ1-1, the V gene TRBV5-4; D gene ambiguous. The CDR3 runs to 13 residues. Trimming left V 2 bases short and J 1 base short, with 6 bases between. The germline V gene has CDR1 SGHNT and CDR2 YYREEE (reference sequence). The CDR3 bases are TGTGCCAGCAGCTTCGCCCAGAACACTGAAGCTTTCTTT. Protein product: CASSFAQNTEAFF.

Many counts were recorded for this clonotype. This chain joins TRBV7-7 and TRBJ2-3; tentatively, D is TRBD1 (6 bases). The germline V gene has CDR1 SSHAT and CDR2 FNYEAQ (reference sequence). The CDR3 has 14 residues. V was clipped by 3 bases and J by 1 base, with 8 bases between them. As DNA, the CDR3 is TGTGCCAGCAGCTTTGGGGGCCGCACAGATACGCAGTATTTT. It translates to CASSFGGRTDTQYF.

This clonotype was observed many times. The chain uses TRBV20-1 and TRBJ2-7, with D hard to call. The germline CDR1 and CDR2 sequences are DFQATT and SNEGSKA (reference sequence). Trimming removed 1 base at V and 4 bases at J, with 5 bases between. The CDR3 runs to 11 residues. The DNA for the CDR3 is TGCAGTGCTAGAGTGGGGTACGAGCAGTACTTC. Its protein product is CSARVGYEQYF.

This clonotype was counted at least ten times. The chain uses TRBV7-9 and TRBJ2-3; D tentatively fits TRBD1 or TRBD2 (7 bases each). Looked up from germline, CDR1 is SEHNR and CDR2 is FQNEAQ (reference sequence). V dropped 5 bases and J dropped 4 bases, with 19 bases sitting between them. The CDR3 sequence is 16 residues long. As DNA, the CDR3 is TGTGCCAGCAGCCGAGGGAGGGGGCTTGACTCAGATACGCAGTATTTT. Protein: CASSRGRGLDSDTQYF.

This clonotype was observed many times. An end of the junction differs from the germline gene, which may be a read error. This chain joins TRBV7-3 and TRBJ2-3; 8 nucleotides agree with TRBD2. The CDR3 spans 14 residues. Germline V gene lookup returns CDR1 SGHTA and CDR2 FQGTGA. The CDR3 nucleotides read TGCGCCAGCAGCTTGACTAGCGGCACAGATACGCAGTATTTT. Protein: CASSLTSGTDTQYF.

This clonotype was seen at least ten times. In DNA, the CDR3 is TGTGCCAGCAGCCCTCGGCCGACAGATACGCAGTATTTT. Translation: CASSPRPTDTQYF. V and J are TRBV11-2 and TRBJ2-3; D is undetermined. V was cut by 5 bases and J by 3 bases, with 9 bases left in between. This CDR3 is built from 13 residues. The germline V gene encodes CDR1 SGHAT and CDR2 FQNNGV.

This clonotype showed up many times. The J gene is TRBJ2-3, the V gene TRBV5-1; D gene ambiguous. Trimming pared 4 bases from V and 3 bases from J, leaving 6 bases between. Germline assignment: CDR1 SGHRS and CDR2 YFSETQ. The CDR3 extends over 12 amino acids. The CDR3 DNA reads as TGCGCCAGCAGCAACCCAACAGATACGCAGTATTTT. It encodes CASSNPTDTQYF.

The V call is TRBV5-1, the J call TRBJ2-7, with 12 nucleotides matching TRBD1. Trimming cost V 3 bases and J 7 bases; bases outside gene matches: 8. CDR1 and CDR2 from the germline V gene are SGHRS and YFSETQ. The CDR3 is made up of 15 amino acids. The DNA for the CDR3 is TGCGCCAGCAGCTCCTCCGGGACAGGGGGCTGGGAGCAGTACTTC. It translates to CASSSSGTGGWEQYF. Combining the CDR3 with reference TRBV5-1 and TRBJ2-7 gives the whole variable domain KAGVTQTPRYLIKTRGQQVTLSCSPISGHRSVSWYQQTPGQGLQFLFEYFSETQRNKGNFPGRFSGRQFSNSRSEMNVSTLELGDSALYLCASSSSGTGGWEQYFGPGTRLTVT.

This clonotype turned up a few times. The chain recombines TRBV20-1 with TRBJ1-5, with D perhaps TRBD1 (6 bases). V lost 6 bases to trimming and J lost 7 bases, with 19 bases between them. CDR1 DFQATT and CDR2 SNEGSKA come from the germline V gene (reference sequence). CDR3 length: 14 amino acids. The CDR3 DNA reads TGCAGTGCAACCCCGTCGGGGGCTAGGCAGCCCCAGCATTTT. Protein: CSATPSGARQPQHF.

This clonotype was recorded many times. The rearrangement links TRBV9 to TRBJ2-5, with 8 bases matching TRBD2. CDR1 is SGDLS and CDR2 is YYNGEE in the germline V gene. Trimming at V came to 1 base and at J to 5 bases, leaving 7 bases not matched to a gene. The length of the CDR3 is 15 residues. Written as DNA, the CDR3 is TGTGCCAGCAGCGTAAACGGGAGGGCCCGGGAGACCCAGTACTTC. Its protein is CASSVNGRARETQYF.

In this sample, this clonotype turned up many times. The chain has TRBV5-1 and TRBJ2-1, with TRBD1 matching 8 bases. V lost 4 bases to trimming and J lost 3 bases; unmatched junction nucleotides: 6. The CDR3 spans 15 residues. Germline CDR1 and CDR2: SGHRS and YFSETQ. The CDR3: CASSVGQGFYNEQFF. DNA of the CDR3: TGCGCCAGCAGCGTCGGACAGGGTTTCTACAATGAGCAGTTCTTC.

V usage is TRBV7-9 and J usage is TRBJ2-3; D not certain. CDR1 and CDR2 from the germline V gene are SEHNR and FQNEAQ (reference sequence). Deletions cut 2 bases from V and 3 bases from J, with 12 bases between. The CDR3 is made up of 15 amino acids. The CDR3 DNA is TGTGCCAGCAGCTTATGGGCGGAAATGACAGATACGCAGTATTTT. Translating gives CASSLWAEMTDTQYF.

This clonotype was seen ten or more times. This chain joins TRBV12-3 or TRBV12-4 and TRBJ2-1; a possible D gene is TRBD2 (6 bases). The CDR3 is 15 amino acids. Trimming took off 6 bases at V and 0 bases at J, with 12 bases between the two ends. CDR3 amino acids: CASSTEGRSYNEQFF. The CDR3 region has the DNA TGTGCCAGCAGCACGGAGGGCCGCTCCTACAATGAGCAGTTCTTC.

In this sample, this clonotype turned up many times. V gene TRBV6-1 combines with J gene TRBJ1-4; 9 bases match TRBD1. Per the germline V gene, CDR1 is MNHNS and CDR2 is SASEGT. With 5 bases clipped from V and 6 bases from J, the junction kept 7 bases outside the gene matches. The CDR3 loop spans 15 amino acids. In nucleotides, the CDR3 is TGTGCCAGCAGTCTCGGGACAGGGAGGGATGAAAAACTGTTTTTT. It translates to CASSLGTGRDEKLFF.

This clonotype was seen at least ten times. The chain uses TRBV20-1 and TRBJ2-5; D possibly matches TRBD1 or TRBD2 (5 bases each). The CDR3 has 14 residues. From germline, CDR1 is DFQATT and CDR2 SNEGSKA (reference sequence). In DNA form, the CDR3 reads TGCGTCCCCCTAGGGCAGGGTGGAGGAGAGACCCAGTACTTC. Encoded protein: CVPLGQGGGETQYF.

In this sample, this clonotype turned up many times. The chain combines TRBV7-2 with TRBJ2-5, with D uncertain. Per germline, CDR1 SGHTA and CDR2 FQGNSA. The CDR3 spans 13 residues. Trimming pared 3 bases from V and 5 bases from J, leaving 10 bases between. The chain's CDR3 is CASSFFGRETQYF. The CDR3 DNA reads TGTGCCAGCAGCTTCTTTGGTCGGGAGACCCAGTACTTC.

The sample holds many counts of this clonotype. This chain links TRBV7-2 with TRBJ2-7; D gene uncertain. Germline CDR1 SGHTA, CDR2 FQGNSA. The CDR3 loop spans 12 amino acids. Trimming removed 5 bases at V and 3 bases at J, with 8 bases between. As DNA, the CDR3 is TGTGCCAGCAGCCAAGGTGTCTACGAGCAGTACTTC. Translation gives CASSQGVYEQYF.

The rearrangement joins TRBV6-2 or TRBV6-3 to TRBJ1-2; D is undetermined. Germline lookup yields CDR1 MNHEY and CDR2 SVGEGT. V was trimmed by 2 bases and J by 3 bases, leaving 10 bases between them. This CDR3 is 14 amino acids long. The chain's CDR3 is CASSYVIVDYGYTF. The CDR3 DNA follows: TGTGCCAGCAGTTACGTTATCGTGGACTATGGCTACACCTTC.

Only a few counts were recorded for this clonotype. This chain connects TRBV15 to TRBJ1-5; D gene ambiguous. CDR1 LNHNV and CDR2 YYDKDF come from the germline V gene (reference sequence). This CDR3 comprises 16 residues. V lost 4 bases and J lost 0, with 13 bases in between. The chain's CDR3 is CATSTYLGPSNQPQHF. CDR3 nucleotides: TGTGCCACCAGCACGTACCTTGGGCCTAGCAATCAGCCCCAGCATTTT.

The sample holds many counts of this clonotype. The CDR3 nucleotides read TGCAGTGCTCGACGGGGGAGCAATCAGCCCCAGCATTTT. Translated, it gives CSARRGSNQPQHF. This chain uses TRBV20-1 with TRBJ1-5; weak D call: TRBD1 (5 bases). Between the trimmed V and J ends, which lost 5 bases and 1 base, there was a span of 9 bases. The CDR3 consists of 13 residues. Germline V CDR1 and CDR2: DFQATT, SNEGSKA (reference sequence).